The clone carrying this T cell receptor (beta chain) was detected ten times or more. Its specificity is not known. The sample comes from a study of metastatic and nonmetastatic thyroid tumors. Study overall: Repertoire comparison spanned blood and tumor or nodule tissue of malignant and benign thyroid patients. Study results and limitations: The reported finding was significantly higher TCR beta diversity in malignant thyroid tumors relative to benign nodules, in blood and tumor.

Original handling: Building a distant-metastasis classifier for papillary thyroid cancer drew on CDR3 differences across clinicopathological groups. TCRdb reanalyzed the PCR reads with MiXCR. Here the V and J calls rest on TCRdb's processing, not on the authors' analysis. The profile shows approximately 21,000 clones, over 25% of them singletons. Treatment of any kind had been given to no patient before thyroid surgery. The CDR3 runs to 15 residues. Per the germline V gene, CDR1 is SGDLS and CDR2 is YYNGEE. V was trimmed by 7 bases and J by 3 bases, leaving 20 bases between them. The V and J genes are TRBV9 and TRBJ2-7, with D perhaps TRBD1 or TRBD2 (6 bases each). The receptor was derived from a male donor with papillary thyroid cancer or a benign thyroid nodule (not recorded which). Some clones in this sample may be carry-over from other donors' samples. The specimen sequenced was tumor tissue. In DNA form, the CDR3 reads TGTGCCAGCGCCCCAGGGGATAGCGGAGTCTACGAGCAGTACTTC. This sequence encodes CASAPGDSGVYEQYF.